One and the same sample provided the 17 T cell receptor beta chains below, sequenced in a study of tumor-infiltrating lymphocytes in glioblastoma multiforme. TCR beta libraries were built from RNA through three nested multiplex PCR rounds using modified ARM-PCR. Via MiXCR, TCRdb re-called the multiplex PCR reads, giving one row per CDR3 protein. The sample yields fewer than 40,000 distinct CDR3 sequences, roughly 64% seen once. Input material: brain tumor tissue. Receptors were obtained from a male donor with glioblastoma.

For this clonotype: An end of the junction differs from the germline gene, which may be a read error. V is TRBV10-3 and J is TRBJ2-1; tentative D call: TRBD1 (6 bases). CDR1 is ENHRY, CDR2 SYGVKD, per germline. There are 15 residues in the CDR3. Here the CDR3 DNA reads TGTGCAATCAGTGACCCAGGGGTGGATCACAATGAGCAGTTCTTC. Protein sequence: CAISDPGVDHNEQFF.

As to this clonotype: Compared with germline, one end of the junction differs, possibly owing to a read error. This chain connects TRBV20-1 to TRBJ2-7; no reliable D call. This CDR3 spans 12 amino acids. Per the germline V gene, CDR1 is DFQATT and CDR2 is SNEGSKA (reference sequence). As DNA, the CDR3 is TGCAGCGCTAGAGCCCCGGTAGGCGAGCAGTACTTC. Residues: CSARAPVGEQYF.

For this clonotype: One end of the junction fails to match germline, which may point to a read error. V is TRBV20-1 and J is TRBJ2-3; 13 positions match TRBD2. This CDR3 spans 15 amino acids. Germline CDR1 DFQATT, CDR2 SNEGSKA (reference sequence). The CDR3 loop reads CSASGLAGVADTRYF. The CDR3 DNA sequence: TGCAGTGCTAGCGGACTAGCGGGAGTCGCTGATACGCGGTATTTT.

The V call is TRBV20-1, the J call TRBJ2-3; 11 nucleotides match TRBD2. After removal of 5 bases from V and 2 bases from J, the junction contained 3 bases not matched to a gene. Germline CDR1 is DFQATT and CDR2 is SNEGSKA (reference sequence). The CDR3 contains 14 residues. In DNA, the CDR3 is TGCAGTGCTGCGGGACTAGCGGACACAGATACGCAGTATTTT. As protein: CSAAGLADTDTQYF.

Worth noting for this clonotype: Germline and junction disagree at one end, which may indicate a read error. This chain connects TRBV4-2 to TRBJ2-6; perhaps D is TRBD1 or TRBD2 (5 bases each). The length of the CDR3 is 16 residues. CDR1 and CDR2 from the germline V gene are LGHNA and YNFKEQ. This CDR3 is CASSQDVNAGANVLAF. The CDR3 DNA is TGTGCCAGCAGCCAAGATGTCAATGCCGGGGCCAACGTCCTGGCTTTC.

The table lists this clonotype with many counts. One end of the junction is discordant with germline, which a read error may explain. V usage is TRBV6-1 and J usage is TRBJ2-1, with 11 bases identical to TRBD2. Germline V gene sequence: CDR1 MNHNS, CDR2 SASEGT. The CDR3 length is 14 residues. This chain's CDR3 is CASTRLAGFDEQSF. For the CDR3, the DNA is TGTGCCAGCACCCGACTAGCGGGATTTGATGAGCAGTCCTTC.

In regard to this clonotype: The CDR3 end shows no conserved phenylalanine or tryptophan, and so a read error is likely. V and J are TRBV11-3 and TRBJ2-5; D remains ambiguous. This CDR3 is built from 16 residues. Trimming pared 1 base from V and 2 bases from J, leaving 14 bases between. Per germline, CDR1 SGHNT and CDR2 YENEEA. CDR3 in amino acids: CASSLGLTPDQETQYL. The CDR3 bases are TGTGCCAGCAGCTTAGGACTCACCCCTGATCAAGAGACCCAGTACCTC.

Comment on this clonotype: This CDR3 fails to terminate in the conserved phenylalanine or tryptophan, so it likely reflects a read error. No DNA is shown, since the ends of the CDR3 on it are uncertain; the CDR3 is the one TCRdb lists. The chain employs TRBV20-1 and TRBJ2-3; whether TRBD1, the table's D call, matches the DNA was not checked. Per germline, CDR1 DFQATT and CDR2 SNEGSKA (reference sequence). The CDR3 spans 13 amino acids, including both terminal residues. CDR3 residues: CSAPTGGRDTQYY.

This clonotype was seen at least ten times. This sequence joins TRBV20-1 and TRBJ2-5; D is possibly TRBD2 (6 bases). The germline gives CDR1 DFQATT, CDR2 SNEGSKA (reference sequence). With 2 bases removed from V and 3 bases from J, the gap between germline ends came to 10 bases. CDR3 length: 13 residues. The CDR3 DNA sequence: TGCAGTGCTAGACCCGGCGGGAAAGAGACCCAGTACTTC. Protein: CSARPGGKETQYF.

Points on this clonotype: Likely a read error: the CDR3 ends without its conserved phenylalanine or tryptophan. The rearrangement joins TRBV28 to TRBJ2-7, with 10 nucleotides matching TRBD1. CDR1 MDHEN and CDR2 SYDVKM come from the germline V gene. CDR3 length: 16 residues. Trimming removed 6 bases from V and 4 bases from J; junction bases left unmatched: 12. CDR3 sequence reads: CASSPTGQGVRYEQYY. For the CDR3, the DNA is TGTGCCAGCAGCCCTACAGGACAGGGGGTGAGATACGAGCAGTACTAC.

As regards this clonotype: At one of its ends the junction is not consistent with the germline gene, which may arise from a read error. The V gene is TRBV20-1, the J gene TRBJ1-6, with TRBD1 matching over 9 bases. CDR3 length equals 17 residues. The germline V gene has CDR1 DFQATT and CDR2 SNEGSKA (reference sequence). The CDR3 region has the DNA TGCAATGCTCTCCCCATCGGACAGGGGAATATATATTCACCCCTCCACTTT. It translates to CNALPIGQGNIYSPLHF.

Comments on this clonotype: A read error may produce the germline difference seen at one junction end. The chain couples TRBV11-1 to TRBJ2-7; 9 bases align to TRBD1. Germline V lookup: CDR1 SGHAT, CDR2 FQDESV (reference sequence). This CDR3 comprises 14 residues. The CDR3 reads CVSSSGTGPYEQYF. The CDR3 nucleotides read TGTGTCAGCAGCTCCGGGACAGGGCCCTACGAGCAGTACTTC.

A note on this clonotype: Since the CDR3 does not end with the conserved phenylalanine or tryptophan, this likely comes from a read error. The V gene is TRBV12-3 or TRBV12-4, the J gene TRBJ2-5; D call uncertain. The length of the CDR3 is 12 residues. CDR3 residues: CVSSFLGETQYL. In DNA form, the CDR3 reads TGTGTCAGCAGTTTCCTTGGAGAGACCCAGTACTTA.

With respect to this clonotype: One junction end does not reproduce the germline sequence, and a read error may be involved. CDR3 amino acids: CSILMEYEQFF. In DNA form, the CDR3 reads TGCAGCATTCTGATGGAGTATGAGCAATTCTTC. The chain employs TRBV29-1 and TRBJ2-1; D is undetermined. The CDR3 runs to 11 residues. Germline loops: CDR1 SQVTM, CDR2 ANQGSEA.

J is TRBJ2-1 and V is TRBV20-1, with 7 nucleotides matching TRBD2. Unmatched junction bases numbered 17, after V lost 7 bases and J lost 5 bases. The CDR3 spans 16 residues. CDR1 and CDR2 from the germline V gene are DFQATT and SNEGSKA (reference sequence). For the CDR3, the DNA is TGCAGTGATGGCAACTTAGGACTTGCGGGAGACAATGAGCAGTTCTTC. Encoded protein: CSDGNLGLAGDNEQFF.

Comments on this clonotype: A junction end diverges from the germline sequence, so it may reflect a read error. The J gene is TRBJ2-1, the V gene TRBV7-2, with D unclear. The CDR3 totals 15 residues. Germline CDR1 SGHTA, CDR2 FQGNSA. The CDR3 spells CASSPSPDRYIEQFF. DNA for the CDR3: TGTGCCAGCAGCCCATCTCCCGACCGATACATTGAGCAGTTCTTC.

This clonotype is termed medium-sized (0.01 to 0.1%). The chain carries TRBV29-1 and TRBJ2-3; 11 positions match TRBD1. CDR1 is SQVTM, CDR2 ANQGSEA, per germline. The CDR3 runs to 14 residues. J gave up 4 bases and V 6 bases, and 6 bases lay outside the gene matches. The CDR3 sequence: CSVLRDRGSDTQYF. CDR3 coding DNA: TGCAGCGTCCTCCGGGACAGGGGGTCAGATACGCAGTATTTT.